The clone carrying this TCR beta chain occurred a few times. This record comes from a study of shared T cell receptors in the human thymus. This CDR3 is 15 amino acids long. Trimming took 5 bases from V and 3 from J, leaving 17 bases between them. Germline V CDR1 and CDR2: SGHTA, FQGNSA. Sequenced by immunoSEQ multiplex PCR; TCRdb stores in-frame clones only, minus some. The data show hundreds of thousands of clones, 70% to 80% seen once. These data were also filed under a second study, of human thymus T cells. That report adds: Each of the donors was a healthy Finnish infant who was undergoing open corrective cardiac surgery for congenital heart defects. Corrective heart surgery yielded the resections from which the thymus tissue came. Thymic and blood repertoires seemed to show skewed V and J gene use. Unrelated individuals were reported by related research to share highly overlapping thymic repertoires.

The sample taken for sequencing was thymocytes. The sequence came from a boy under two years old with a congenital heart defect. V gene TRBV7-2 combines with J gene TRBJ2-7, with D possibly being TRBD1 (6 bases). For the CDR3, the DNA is TGTGCCAGCAGCCGGAACCCCGGGACAAACTACGAGCAGTACTTC. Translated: CASSRNPGTNYEQYF.